The sequence of this TCR beta chain was determined in a study of tumor-infiltrating lymphocytes in primary liver carcinoma. Study-level findings and limits: Tumors had a significantly higher top-250-clone fraction than blood (p = 0.039). It was tumor-adjacent and tumor-blood pairs that overlapped less than tumor region pairs did.

This clonotype was recorded many times. No antigen is known for it. Co-extracted RNA and DNA came from 20-30 mg of unsorted bulk tissue. Subjects presented with primary liver carcinoma managed by surgical resection. The germline CDR1 and CDR2 sequences are SGHNT and YYREEE (reference sequence). V was shortened by 2 bases and J by 8 bases, with 17 bases between the two germline ends. The CDR3 runs 15 residues. The input was approximately 0.45 ug total RNA; TCR beta cDNA was made from it with a constant-region primer. Libraries of TCR beta came from three nested multiplex PCR rounds with slightly modified ARM-PCR. A C-beta reverse primer and TRBV1-TRBV30 forward primers served in each of the first two PCR rounds, at about 10 cycles apiece. One entry per CDR3 protein, called by TCRdb with MiXCR from the multiplex PCR reads. The table lists about 99,000 distinct CDR3 sequences, around three quarters of them singletons.

This chain joins TRBV5-4 and TRBJ2-1; D is unclear. The sequencing input was liver tumor tissue from sampling region 5. Subset: tumor region T5, tumor centre. The receptor was derived from an older woman with primary liver carcinoma and hepatitis B virus infection. The CDR3 sequence is CASSLTGSNLDEQFF. The CDR3 coding sequence is TGTGCCAGCAGCTTAACCGGGTCCAACCTCGATGAGCAGTTCTTC.